The T cell receptor beta chain described here comes from a study of blood T cell repertoires in COVID-19. Turning to the study itself: From T cells, B-cell-depleted T cells, or PBMCs came the material, which was cDNA or gDNA.

Measured with immunoSEQ multiplex PCR; TCRdb has only the in-frame clones, and not every one. The sample yields under 350,000 clones, under 90% seen once. CDR1 and CDR2 from the germline V gene are SGHTA and FQGTGA. CDR3 length equals 15 residues. V was trimmed by 1 base and J by 1 base, leaving 9 bases between them. On this clone itself: Other DNA sequences in the sample encode the same CDR3.

Sample: PBMCs or T cells enriched from blood (not recorded which). V and J are TRBV7-3 and TRBJ2-3; no definite D call. The source is a woman in her sixties or seventies who had recovered from COVID-19. In DNA form, the CDR3 reads TGTGCCAGCAGCTTAATGGGCTCAGGCACAGATACGCAGTATTTT. It specifies CASSLMGSGTDTQYF.